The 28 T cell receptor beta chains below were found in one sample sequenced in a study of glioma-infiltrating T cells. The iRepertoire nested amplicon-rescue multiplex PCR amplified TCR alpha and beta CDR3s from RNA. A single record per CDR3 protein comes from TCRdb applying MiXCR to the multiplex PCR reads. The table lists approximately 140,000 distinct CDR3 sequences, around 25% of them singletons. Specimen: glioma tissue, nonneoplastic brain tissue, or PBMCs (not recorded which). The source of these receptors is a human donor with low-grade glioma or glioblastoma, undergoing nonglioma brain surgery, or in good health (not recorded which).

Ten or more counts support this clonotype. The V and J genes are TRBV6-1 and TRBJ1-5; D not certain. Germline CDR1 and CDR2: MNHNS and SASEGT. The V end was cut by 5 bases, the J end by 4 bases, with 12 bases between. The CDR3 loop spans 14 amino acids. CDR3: CASSYEYGNQPQHF. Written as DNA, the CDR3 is TGTGCCAGCAGTTATGAATACGGAAATCAGCCCCAGCATTTT.

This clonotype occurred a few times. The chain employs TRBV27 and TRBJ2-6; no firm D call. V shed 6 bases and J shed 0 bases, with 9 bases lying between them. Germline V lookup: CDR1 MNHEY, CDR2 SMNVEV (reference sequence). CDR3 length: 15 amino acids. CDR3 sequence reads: CASSLLVSGANVLTF. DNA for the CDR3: TGTGCCAGCAGCCTCTTGGTCTCTGGGGCCAACGTCCTGACTTTC.

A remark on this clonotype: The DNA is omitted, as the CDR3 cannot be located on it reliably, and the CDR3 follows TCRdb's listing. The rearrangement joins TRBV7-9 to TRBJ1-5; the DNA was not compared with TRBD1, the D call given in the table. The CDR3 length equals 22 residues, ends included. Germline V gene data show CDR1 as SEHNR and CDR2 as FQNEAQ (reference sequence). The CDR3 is CASSFYICSARRRDRANQPQHF.

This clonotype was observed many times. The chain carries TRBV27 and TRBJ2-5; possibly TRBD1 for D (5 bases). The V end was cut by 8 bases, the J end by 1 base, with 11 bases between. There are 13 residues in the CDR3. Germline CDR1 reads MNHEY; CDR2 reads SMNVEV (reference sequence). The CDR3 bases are TGTGCCAGCGGGGCCAGCTTCCAAGAGACCCAGTACTTC. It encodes CASGASFQETQYF.

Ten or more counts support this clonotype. This CDR3 reads CSARDAGGPDTQYF. The CDR3 DNA is TGCAGTGCTAGAGACGCGGGGGGCCCAGATACGCAGTATTTT. The chain couples TRBV20-1 to TRBJ2-3; 8 bases line up with TRBD2. The CDR3 has 14 residues. Per the germline V gene, CDR1 is DFQATT and CDR2 is SNEGSKA (reference sequence). V lost 0 bases, J lost 4 bases, and 3 bases stayed unmatched.

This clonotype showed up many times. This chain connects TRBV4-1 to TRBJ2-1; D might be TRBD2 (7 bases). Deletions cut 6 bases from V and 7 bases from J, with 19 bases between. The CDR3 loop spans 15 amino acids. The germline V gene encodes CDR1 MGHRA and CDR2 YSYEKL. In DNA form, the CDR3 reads TGCGCCAGCAGTCCTATGGGGGGGGCAGAGAATGAGCAGTTCTTC. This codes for CASSPMGGAENEQFF.

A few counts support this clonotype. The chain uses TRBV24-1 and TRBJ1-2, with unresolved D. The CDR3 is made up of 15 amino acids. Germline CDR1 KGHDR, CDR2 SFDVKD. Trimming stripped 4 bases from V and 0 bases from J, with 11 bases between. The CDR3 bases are TGTGCCACCAGTGACCCTCACCGGACTAACTATGGCTACACCTTC. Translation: CATSDPHRTNYGYTF.

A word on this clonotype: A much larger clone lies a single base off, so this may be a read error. CDR3 region: CASSQSNQLQHF. The CDR3 nucleotides read TGTGCCAGCAGTCAAAGCAATCAGCTCCAGCATTTT. V usage is TRBV25-1 and J usage is TRBJ1-5; D is ambiguous. The CDR3 consists of 12 residues. Looked up from germline, CDR1 is MGHDK and CDR2 is SYGVNS. Full variable domain (remainder filled in from reference TRBV25-1 and TRBJ1-5): EADIYQTPRYLVIGTGKKITLECSQTMGHDKMYWYQQDPGMELHLIHYSYGVNSTEKGDLSSESTVSRIRTEHFPLTLESARPSHTSQYLCASSQSNQLQHFGDGTRLSIL.

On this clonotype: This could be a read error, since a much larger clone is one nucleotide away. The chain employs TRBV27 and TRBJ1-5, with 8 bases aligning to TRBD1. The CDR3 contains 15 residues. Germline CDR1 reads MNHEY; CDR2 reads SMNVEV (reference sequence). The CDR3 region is CAISLGQGANQPQHF. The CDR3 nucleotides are TGTGCCATCAGTCTAGGACAGGGTGCCAATCAGCCCCAGCATTTT.

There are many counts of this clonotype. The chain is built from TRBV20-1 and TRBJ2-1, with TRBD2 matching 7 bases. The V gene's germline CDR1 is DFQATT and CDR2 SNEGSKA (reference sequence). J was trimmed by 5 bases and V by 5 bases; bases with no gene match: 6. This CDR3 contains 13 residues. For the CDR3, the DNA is TGCAGTGCTCTCCCCGGGACTAACAATGAGCAGTTCTTC. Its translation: CSALPGTNNEQFF.

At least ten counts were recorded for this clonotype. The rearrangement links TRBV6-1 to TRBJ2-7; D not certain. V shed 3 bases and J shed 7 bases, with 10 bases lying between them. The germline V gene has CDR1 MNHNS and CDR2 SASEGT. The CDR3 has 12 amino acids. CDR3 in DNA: TGTGCCAGCAGTGACTTCTTTCGGGAGCAGTACGTC. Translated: CASSDFFREQYV.

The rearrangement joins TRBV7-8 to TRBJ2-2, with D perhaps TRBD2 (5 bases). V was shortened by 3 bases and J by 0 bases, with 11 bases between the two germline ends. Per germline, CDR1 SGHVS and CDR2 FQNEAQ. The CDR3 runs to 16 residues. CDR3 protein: CASSFGGLTNTGELFF. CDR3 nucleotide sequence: TGTGCCAGCAGCTTCGGAGGACTGACGAACACCGGGGAGCTGTTTTTT.

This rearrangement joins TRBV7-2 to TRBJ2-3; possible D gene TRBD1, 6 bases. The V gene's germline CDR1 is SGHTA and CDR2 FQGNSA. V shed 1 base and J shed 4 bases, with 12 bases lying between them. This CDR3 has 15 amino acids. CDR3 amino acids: CASSLGGPRADTQYF. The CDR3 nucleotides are TGTGCCAGCAGCTTAGGGGGGCCTAGGGCAGATACGCAGTATTTT.

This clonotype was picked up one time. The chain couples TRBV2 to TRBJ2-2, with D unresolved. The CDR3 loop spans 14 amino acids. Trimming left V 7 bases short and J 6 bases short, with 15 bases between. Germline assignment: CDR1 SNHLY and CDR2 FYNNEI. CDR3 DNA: TGTGCCAGCAATACCCCCAGGTCCCCCGGGGAGCTGTTTTTT. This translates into CASNTPRSPGELFF.

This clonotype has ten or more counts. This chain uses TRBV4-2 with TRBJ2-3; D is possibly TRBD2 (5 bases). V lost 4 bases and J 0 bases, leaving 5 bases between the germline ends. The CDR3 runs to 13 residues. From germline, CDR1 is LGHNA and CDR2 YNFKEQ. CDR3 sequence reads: CASSRTSTDTQYF. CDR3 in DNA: TGTGCCAGCAGCCGGACTAGCACAGATACGCAGTATTTT.

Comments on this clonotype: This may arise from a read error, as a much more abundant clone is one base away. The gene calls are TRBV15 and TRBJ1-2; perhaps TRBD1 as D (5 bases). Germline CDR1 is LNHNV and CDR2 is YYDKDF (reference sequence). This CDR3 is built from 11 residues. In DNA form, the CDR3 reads TGTGCCACCGGGGGGAACTATGGCTGCACCTTC. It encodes CATGGNYGCTF.

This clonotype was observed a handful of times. The CDR3 sequence is CASSFRSTEETQYF. CDR3 bases: TGTGCCAGCAGTTTCCGCTCGACAGAGGAGACCCAGTACTTC. The chain uses TRBV6-1 and TRBJ2-5, with D possibly TRBD1 on 5 matching bases. CDR3 length equals 14 residues. Germline-derived CDR1 and CDR2 are MNHNS and SASEGT. V lost 5 bases and J 5 bases, leaving 15 bases between the germline ends.

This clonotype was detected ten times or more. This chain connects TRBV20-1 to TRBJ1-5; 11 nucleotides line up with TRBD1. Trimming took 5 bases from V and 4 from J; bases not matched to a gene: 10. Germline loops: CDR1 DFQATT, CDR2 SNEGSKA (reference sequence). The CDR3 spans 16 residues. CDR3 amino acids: CSARRRTGGLNQPQHF. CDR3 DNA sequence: TGCAGTGCTCGCAGAAGGACAGGGGGCTTAAATCAGCCCCAGCATTTT.

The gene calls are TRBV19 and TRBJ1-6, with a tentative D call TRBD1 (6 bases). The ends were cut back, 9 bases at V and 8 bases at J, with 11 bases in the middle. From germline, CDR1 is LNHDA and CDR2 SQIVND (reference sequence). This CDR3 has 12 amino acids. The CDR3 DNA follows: TGTGCCAGCGGACAGCAGGATTCACCCCTCCACTTT. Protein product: CASGQQDSPLHF.

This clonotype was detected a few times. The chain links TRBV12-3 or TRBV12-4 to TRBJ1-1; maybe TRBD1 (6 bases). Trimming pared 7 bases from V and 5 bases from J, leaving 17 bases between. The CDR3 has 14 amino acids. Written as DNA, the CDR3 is TGTGCCAGCACCATCCGGGGGGCCGAGACTGAAGCTTTCTTT. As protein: CASTIRGAETEAFF.

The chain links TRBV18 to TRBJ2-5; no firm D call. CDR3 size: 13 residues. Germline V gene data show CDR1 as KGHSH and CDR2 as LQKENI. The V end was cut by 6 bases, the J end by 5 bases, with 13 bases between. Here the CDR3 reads CASSSPVHETQYF. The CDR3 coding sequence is TGTGCCAGCTCTTCCCCCGTCCACGAGACCCAGTACTTC.

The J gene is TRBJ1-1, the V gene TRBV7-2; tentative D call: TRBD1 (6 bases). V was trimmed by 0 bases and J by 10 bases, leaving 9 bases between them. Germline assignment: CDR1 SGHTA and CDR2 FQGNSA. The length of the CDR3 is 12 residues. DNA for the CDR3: TGTGCCAGCAGCTTAGCACAGGGTCGAGCTTTCTTT. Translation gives CASSLAQGRAFF.

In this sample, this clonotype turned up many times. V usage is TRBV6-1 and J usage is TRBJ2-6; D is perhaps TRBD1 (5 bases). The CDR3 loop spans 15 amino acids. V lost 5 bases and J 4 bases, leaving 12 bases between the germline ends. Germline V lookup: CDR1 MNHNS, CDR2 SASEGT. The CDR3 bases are TGTGCCAGCAGTTTACACCAGGGAGGGGCCAACGTCCTGACTTTC. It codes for CASSLHQGGANVLTF.

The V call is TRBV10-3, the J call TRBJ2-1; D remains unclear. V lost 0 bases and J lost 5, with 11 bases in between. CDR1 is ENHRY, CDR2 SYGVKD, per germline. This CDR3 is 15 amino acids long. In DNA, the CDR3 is TGTGCCATCAGTGAGTCCGGCGGCGCTGACAATGAGCAGTTCTTC. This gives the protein CAISESGGADNEQFF.

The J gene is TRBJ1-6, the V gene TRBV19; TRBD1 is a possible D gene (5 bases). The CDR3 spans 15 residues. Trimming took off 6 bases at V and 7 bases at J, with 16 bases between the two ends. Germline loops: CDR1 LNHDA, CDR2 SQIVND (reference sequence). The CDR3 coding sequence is TGTGCCAGTAGCCATCAGGGATCGGGGAATTCACCCCTCCACTTT. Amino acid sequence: CASSHQGSGNSPLHF.

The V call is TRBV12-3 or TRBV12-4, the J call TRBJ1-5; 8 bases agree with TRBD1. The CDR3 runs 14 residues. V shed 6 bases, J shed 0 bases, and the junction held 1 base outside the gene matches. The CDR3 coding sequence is TGTGCCAGCAGGGGACAGGTTAGCAATCAGCCCCAGCATTTT. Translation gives CASRGQVSNQPQHF.

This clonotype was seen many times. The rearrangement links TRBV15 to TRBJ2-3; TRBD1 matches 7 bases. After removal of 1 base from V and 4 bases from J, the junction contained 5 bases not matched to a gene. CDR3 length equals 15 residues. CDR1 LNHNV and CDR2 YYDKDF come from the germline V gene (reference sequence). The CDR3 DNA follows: TGTGCCACCAGCAGAGGCCCCACAGGGGCAGATACGCAGTATTTT. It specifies CATSRGPTGADTQYF.

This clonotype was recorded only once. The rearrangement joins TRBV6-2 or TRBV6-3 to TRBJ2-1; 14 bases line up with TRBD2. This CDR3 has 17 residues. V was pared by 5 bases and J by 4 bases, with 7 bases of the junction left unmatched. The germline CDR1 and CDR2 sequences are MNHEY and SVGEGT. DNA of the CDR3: TGTGCCAGCAGTCCGTGGACTAGCGGGGGGCTATACAATGAGCAGTTCTTC. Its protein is CASSPWTSGGLYNEQFF.